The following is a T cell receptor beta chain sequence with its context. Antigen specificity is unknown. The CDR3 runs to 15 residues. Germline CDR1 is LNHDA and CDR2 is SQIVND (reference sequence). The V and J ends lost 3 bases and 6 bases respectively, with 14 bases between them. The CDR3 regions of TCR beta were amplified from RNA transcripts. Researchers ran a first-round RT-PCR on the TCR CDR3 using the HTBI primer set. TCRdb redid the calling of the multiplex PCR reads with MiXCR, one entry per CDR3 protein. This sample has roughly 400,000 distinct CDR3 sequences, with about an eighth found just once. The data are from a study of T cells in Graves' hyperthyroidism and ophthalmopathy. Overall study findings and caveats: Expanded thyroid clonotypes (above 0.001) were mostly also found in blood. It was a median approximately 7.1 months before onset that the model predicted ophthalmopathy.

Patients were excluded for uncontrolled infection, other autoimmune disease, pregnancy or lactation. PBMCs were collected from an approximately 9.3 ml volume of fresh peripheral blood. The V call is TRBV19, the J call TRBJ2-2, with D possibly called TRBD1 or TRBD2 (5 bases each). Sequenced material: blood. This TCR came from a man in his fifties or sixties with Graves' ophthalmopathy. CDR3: CASSMEDNQAGELFF. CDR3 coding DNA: TGTGCCAGTAGTATGGAGGACAATCAGGCCGGGGAGCTGTTTTTT.